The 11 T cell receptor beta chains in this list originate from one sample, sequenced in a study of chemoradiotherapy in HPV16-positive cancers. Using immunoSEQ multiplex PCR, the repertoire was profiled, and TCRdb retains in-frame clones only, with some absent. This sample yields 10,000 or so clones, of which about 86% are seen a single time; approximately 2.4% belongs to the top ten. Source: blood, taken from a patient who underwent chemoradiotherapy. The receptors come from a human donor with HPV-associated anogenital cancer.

CDR3 loop: CASAGTPQETQYF. Written as DNA, the CDR3 is TGTGCCAGTGCGGGCACCCCGCAAGAGACCCAGTACTTC. The rearrangement joins TRBV19 to TRBJ2-5; TRBD2 is a possible D gene (5 bases). Trimming pared 8 bases from V and 2 bases from J, leaving 12 bases between. The length of the CDR3 is 13 residues. Per the germline V gene, CDR1 is LNHDA and CDR2 is SQIVND (reference sequence).

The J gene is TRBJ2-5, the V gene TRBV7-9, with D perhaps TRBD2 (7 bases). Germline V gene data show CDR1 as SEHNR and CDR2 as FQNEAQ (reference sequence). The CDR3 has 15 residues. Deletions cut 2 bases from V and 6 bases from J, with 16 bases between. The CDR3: CASSLIGGGYQTQYF. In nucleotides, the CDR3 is TGTGCCAGCAGCTTAATAGGGGGGGGGTACCAGACCCAGTACTTC.

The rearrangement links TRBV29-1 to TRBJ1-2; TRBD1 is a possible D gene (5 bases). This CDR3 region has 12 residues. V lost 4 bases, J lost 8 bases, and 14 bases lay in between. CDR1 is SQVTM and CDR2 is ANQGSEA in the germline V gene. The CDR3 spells CSVGGSRVGYTF. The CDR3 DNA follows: TGCAGCGTTGGCGGAAGCAGGGTGGGCTACACCTTC.

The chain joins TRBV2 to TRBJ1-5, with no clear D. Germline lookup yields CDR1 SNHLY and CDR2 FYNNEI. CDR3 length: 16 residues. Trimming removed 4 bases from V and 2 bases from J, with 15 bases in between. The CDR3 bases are TGTGCCAGCAGTGGGTTTGGTGTAGTTGGCAATCAGCCCCAGCATTTT. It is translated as CASSGFGVVGNQPQHF.

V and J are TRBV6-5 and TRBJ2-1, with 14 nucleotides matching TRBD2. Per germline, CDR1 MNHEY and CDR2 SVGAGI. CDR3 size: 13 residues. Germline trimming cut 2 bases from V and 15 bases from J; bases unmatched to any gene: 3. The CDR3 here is CASSYRTSGGRFF. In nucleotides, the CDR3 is TGTGCCAGCAGTTACCGGACTAGCGGGGGGCGGTTCTTC.

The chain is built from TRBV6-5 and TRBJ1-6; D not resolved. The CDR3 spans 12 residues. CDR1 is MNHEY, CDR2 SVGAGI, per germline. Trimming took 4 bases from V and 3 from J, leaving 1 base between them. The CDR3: CASSFYNSPLHF. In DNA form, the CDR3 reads TGTGCCAGCAGTTTCTATAATTCACCCCTCCACTTT.

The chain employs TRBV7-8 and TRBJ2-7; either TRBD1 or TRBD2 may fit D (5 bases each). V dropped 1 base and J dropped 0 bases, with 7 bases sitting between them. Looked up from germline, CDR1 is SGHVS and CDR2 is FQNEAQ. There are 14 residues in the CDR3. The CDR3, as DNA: TGTGCCAGCAGCTTAGGGGGGATCTCCTACGAGCAGTACTTC. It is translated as CASSLGGISYEQYF.

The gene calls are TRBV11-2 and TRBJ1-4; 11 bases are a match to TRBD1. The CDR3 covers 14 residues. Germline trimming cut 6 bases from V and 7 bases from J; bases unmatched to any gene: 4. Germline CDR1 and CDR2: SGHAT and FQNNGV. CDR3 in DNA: TGTGCCAGCAGTCTGGACAGGGGGCGTGAAAAACTGTTTTTT. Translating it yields CASSLDRGREKLFF.

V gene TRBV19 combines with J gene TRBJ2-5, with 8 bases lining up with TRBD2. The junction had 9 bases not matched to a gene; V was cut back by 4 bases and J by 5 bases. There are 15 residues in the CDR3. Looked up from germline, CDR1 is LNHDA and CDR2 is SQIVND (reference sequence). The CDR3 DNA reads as TGTGCCAGTAGTACCGGTAGCGGGGCAGGGGAGACCCAGTACTTC. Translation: CASSTGSGAGETQYF.

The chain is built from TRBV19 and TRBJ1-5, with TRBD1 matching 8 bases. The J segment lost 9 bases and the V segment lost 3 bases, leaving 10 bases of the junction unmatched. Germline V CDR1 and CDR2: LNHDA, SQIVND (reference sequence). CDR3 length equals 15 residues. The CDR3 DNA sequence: TGTGCCAGTAGTATTATGGGACAGGCCCGATCGCCCCAGCATTTT. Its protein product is CASSIMGQARSPQHF.

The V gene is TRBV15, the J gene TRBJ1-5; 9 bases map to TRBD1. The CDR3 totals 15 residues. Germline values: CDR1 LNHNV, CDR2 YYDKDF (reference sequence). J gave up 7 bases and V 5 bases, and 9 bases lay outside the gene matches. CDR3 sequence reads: CATSATGGSEQPQHF. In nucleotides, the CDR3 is TGTGCCACCAGCGCCACAGGGGGCAGCGAACAGCCCCAGCATTTT.